The T cell receptor (beta chain) under discussion was sequenced for a study of response to subunit inactivated influenza vaccine. Comments on this clonotype: Its antigen is currently unknown. Germline and junction disagree at one end, which may indicate a read error.

Whole-study findings and limits: Authors suggested seasonal influenza vaccinations each recruit few new T cells.

TCRdb called the RT-PCR reads again in MiXCR, with one record for every CDR3 protein. The table includes approximately 530,000 distinct CDR3 sequences, 7.5% to 8.5% detected once. The sequence came from a man between 50 and 69 years old who received an inactivated influenza vaccine. This specimen consisted of PBMCs from blood, obtained around 25 months after vaccination.

CDR3 in amino acids: CSSGALKTEAFF. The CDR3 region has the DNA TGCAGCTCCGGGGCCCTGAAGACTGAAGCTTTCTTT. The chain carries TRBV29-1 and TRBJ1-1; D perhaps matches TRBD1 (5 bases). The germline V gene has CDR1 SQVTM and CDR2 ANQGSEA. The CDR3 is made up of 12 amino acids.